The 4 T cell receptor beta chains below all came from one sample that was sequenced in a study of shared clonotypes between healthy human individuals. Using immunoSEQ multiplex PCR, the repertoire was profiled, and TCRdb retains in-frame clones only, with some absent. Among over 750,000 clones, approximately 96% were seen once, and the ten largest hold under 0.25%. Positive CCR7 selection of CD45RO-negative cells yielded the naive CD8 cells, and terminally differentiated effector memory CD45RA+ cells were excluded. The sequenced material came from naive CD8+ T cells sorted from blood. These receptors came from a young man in good health.

The rearrangement uses TRBV7-6 and TRBJ2-7, with D perhaps matching TRBD1 (6 bases). The CDR3 extends over 14 amino acids. V lost 3 bases to trimming and J lost 2 bases, with 11 bases between them. Germline CDR1 is SGHVS and CDR2 is FNYEAQ. In DNA form, the CDR3 reads TGTGCCAGCAGCTTCCAAGAGGGGGCCTACGAGCAGTACTTC. Protein sequence: CASSFQEGAYEQYF.

The rearrangement joins TRBV16 to TRBJ2-7; 11 bases are shared with TRBD2. The CDR3 runs to 14 residues. After removal of 3 bases from V and 6 bases from J, the junction contained 4 bases not matched to a gene. Germline CDR1 and CDR2: KGHSY and FQNENV. For the CDR3, the DNA is TGTGCCAGCAGCCATTCTAGCGGGAGGACCGAGCAGTACTTC. Protein: CASSHSSGRTEQYF.

V is TRBV4-3 and J is TRBJ2-2; 14 bases map to TRBD2. The CDR3 runs 18 residues. V lost 4 bases, J lost 1 base, and 5 bases stayed unmatched. Germline V lookup: CDR1 LGHNA, CDR2 YSLEER. CDR3 region: CASSPGTSGSLNTGELFF. CDR3 nucleotide sequence: TGCGCCAGCAGCCCAGGGACTAGCGGGAGCCTGAACACCGGGGAGCTGTTTTTT.

As to this clone: Different DNA sequences within this sample yield the same CDR3. J is TRBJ2-1 and V is TRBV27, with unresolved D. The ends were cut back, 9 bases at V and 5 bases at J, with 11 bases in the middle. Germline CDR1 MNHEY, CDR2 SMNVEV (reference sequence). This CDR3 has 12 amino acids. CDR3 in amino acids: CASSTNHNEQFF. CDR3 coding DNA: TGTGCCAGTAGTACAAATCACAATGAGCAGTTCTTC.